This entry features one TCR beta chain sequence. The synovial samples were synovial fluid, paired with peripheral blood from each active arthritis patient. This sample was included in a study of synovial regulatory T cells in juvenile arthritis. This CDR3 has 13 residues. The coding DNA is unavailable. Per the germline V gene, CDR1 is LNHNV and CDR2 is YYDKDF (reference sequence). The data were produced by immunoSEQ multiplex PCR, yet TCRdb's version contains in-frame clones alone and is incomplete. The sample table sets out 1,500 to 2,000 clones. This chain uses TRBV15 with TRBJ1-2; TCRdb proposes TRBD1, but this gene call is untestable without DNA. The clonotype was recovered from a donor aged 2-30 years with juvenile idiopathic arthritis. Sample: Treg cells from the synovium. CDR3 residues: CATSRSSNYGYTF.